This T cell receptor beta chain was recovered during a study of PD-L1 blockade in urothelial cancer. Study background: Most of the 29 patients were males with bladder-origin urothelial cancer. Study findings and constraints: Durable-benefit patients expanded tumor-associated blood clones more at 3 weeks.

Concerning this clone: Antigen: not known.

Measured with immunoSEQ multiplex PCR; TCRdb has only the in-frame clones, and not every one. Altogether some 45,000 clones are present, around 88% being singletons, with the ten largest covering less than 4%. Germline V lookup: CDR1 MGHRA, CDR2 YSYEKL. The CDR3 length is 20 residues. J was trimmed by 8 bases and V by 1 base; bases with no gene match: 21. The sequence was obtained from an elderly man with urothelial cancer. The chain uses TRBV4-1 and TRBJ1-3, with 9 bases lining up with TRBD1. This sample comprised PBMCs, obtained around atezolizumab (anti-PD-L1) treatment. CDR3 sequence: CASSQVPIGQGFSSGYTIYF. In DNA form, the CDR3 reads TGCGCCAGCAGCCAAGTTCCCATAGGACAGGGGTTTAGTTCTGGTTACACCATATATTTT.